The clone carrying this T cell receptor beta chain turned up a few times. This sample is part of a study of identical twins. The V end lost 2 bases, the J end lost 5 bases, and 23 bases lay between the germline ends. The CDR3 length is 17 residues. CDR1 is SGDLS and CDR2 is YYNGEE in the germline V gene. MiXCR, applied by TCRdb to the 5' RACE reads, yields one record per CDR3 protein. The table lists hundreds of thousands of distinct CDR3 sequences, 18% of them singletons, with around 12% in the top ten. This sample also appeared in a second study, on T cells expressing NK-cell markers. That publication notes: Source material for TCR beta repertoires consisted of sorted CD3+CD56+NKG2C+, CD3+CD56+NKG2C- and CD3+CD56-NKG2C+ T cells. NKG2C+ dominant clonotypes from over five donors made up about 1.0-7.5% of CD8+ T cells.

Material for sequencing was PBMCs. The rearrangement links TRBV9 to TRBJ2-7; TRBD1 might be the D (5 bases). The origin of this receptor is a young woman in good health. The CDR3: CASSVSTRGGQGDEQYF. DNA of the CDR3: TGTGCCAGCAGCGTGAGTACCCGCGGTGGGCAGGGCGACGAGCAGTACTTC.